Sequencing of this T cell receptor beta chain was carried out in a study of beta chain features in type 1 diabetes. Study background: Patients looked much like healthy donors when it came to age, gender and cell yields.

The CDR3 length is 12 residues. CDR1 and CDR2 from the germline V gene are SGHTA and FQGNSA. Between the trimmed V and J ends, which lost 1 base and 6 bases, there was a span of 7 bases. Sorting produced populations that all topped 95% purity. The whole isolated RNA underwent reverse transcription, so sequencing captured expressed TCRB transcripts. An average approximately 3.7 million reads came from naive, central memory and regulatory T cell samples. The assay was immunoSEQ multiplex PCR, and TCRdb's table has in-frame clones only and misses some. The sample carries 250,000 to 300,000 clones, roughly 13% recorded once. Study-level points and caveats: Shorter TCRB CDR3s, moderately but significantly so, were found in Type 1 diabetes patients in all four CD4+ subsets.

As for this clone: Its antigen is currently unknown.

This clonotype was obtained from a man between 25 and 39 years old with type 1 diabetes. The sequenced sample consisted of naive CD4+ T cells from blood. The chain employs TRBV7-2 and TRBJ2-7; D may be TRBD1 (6 bases). This CDR3 is CASSLDRVEQYF. The CDR3, as DNA: TGTGCCAGCAGCTTAGACAGGGTCGAGCAGTACTTC.